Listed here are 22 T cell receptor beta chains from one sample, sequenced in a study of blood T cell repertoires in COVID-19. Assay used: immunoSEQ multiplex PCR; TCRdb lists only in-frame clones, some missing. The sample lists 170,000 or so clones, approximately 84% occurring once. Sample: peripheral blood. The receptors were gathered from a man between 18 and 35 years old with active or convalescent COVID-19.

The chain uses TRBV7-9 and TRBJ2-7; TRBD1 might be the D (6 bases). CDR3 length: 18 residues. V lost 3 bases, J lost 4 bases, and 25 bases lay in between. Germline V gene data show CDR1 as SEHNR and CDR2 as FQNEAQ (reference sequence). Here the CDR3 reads CASSFGLGAEYRLYEQYF. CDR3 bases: TGTGCCAGCAGCTTTGGATTGGGGGCCGAGTACAGGTTATACGAGCAGTACTTC. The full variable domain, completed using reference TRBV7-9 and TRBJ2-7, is DTGVSQNPRHKITKRGQNVTFRCDPISEHNRLYWYRQTLGQGPEFLTYFQNEAQLEKSRLLSDRFSAERPKGSFSTLEIQRTEQGDSAMYLCASSFGLGAEYRLYEQYFGPGTRLTVT.

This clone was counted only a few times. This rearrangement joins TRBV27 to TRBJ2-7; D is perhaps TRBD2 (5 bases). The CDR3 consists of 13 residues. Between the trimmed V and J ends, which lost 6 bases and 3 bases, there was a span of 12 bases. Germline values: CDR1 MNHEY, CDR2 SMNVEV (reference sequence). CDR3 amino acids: CASRHSEGYEQYF. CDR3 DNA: TGTGCCAGCAGACACTCAGAGGGCTACGAGCAGTACTTC.

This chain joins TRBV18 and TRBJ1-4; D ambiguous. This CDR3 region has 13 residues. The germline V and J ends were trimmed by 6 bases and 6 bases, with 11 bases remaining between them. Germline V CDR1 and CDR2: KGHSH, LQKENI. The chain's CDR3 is CASSPREDEKLFF. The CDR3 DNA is TGTGCCAGCTCCCCTCGAGAGGATGAAAAACTGTTTTTT. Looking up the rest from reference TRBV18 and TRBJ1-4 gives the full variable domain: NAGVMQNPRHLVRRRGQEARLRCSPMKGHSHVYWYRQLPEEGLKFMVYLQKENIIDESGMPKERFSAEFPKEGPSILRIQQVVRGDSAAYFCASSPREDEKLFFGSGTQLSVL.

The CDR3 nucleotides are TGTGCCATCAGCCCGACAGGGACTCCCTACGAGCAGTACTTC. This encodes CAISPTGTPYEQYF. V and J are TRBV10-3 and TRBJ2-7; TRBD1 might be the D (7 bases). Trimming cost V 6 bases and J 2 bases, with 14 bases left between them. The V gene's germline CDR1 is ENHRY and CDR2 SYGVKD. The CDR3 has 14 residues.

The chain's CDR3 is CASSEVGGAFSYEQYF. In nucleotides, the CDR3 is TGTGCCAGCAGTGAAGTAGGGGGGGCGTTTTCCTACGAGCAGTACTTC. J is TRBJ2-7 and V is TRBV6-1; D might be TRBD2 (7 bases). With 1 base removed from V and 1 base from J, the gap between germline ends came to 14 bases. CDR1 MNHNS and CDR2 SASEGT come from the germline V gene. The CDR3 spans 16 residues.

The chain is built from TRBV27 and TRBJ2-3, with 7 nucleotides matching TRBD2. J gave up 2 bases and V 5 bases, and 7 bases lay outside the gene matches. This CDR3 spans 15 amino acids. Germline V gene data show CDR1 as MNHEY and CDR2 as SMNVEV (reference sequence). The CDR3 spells CASSLSGGDTDTQYF. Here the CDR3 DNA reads TGTGCCAGCAGTCTGTCGGGGGGAGACACAGATACGCAGTATTTT.

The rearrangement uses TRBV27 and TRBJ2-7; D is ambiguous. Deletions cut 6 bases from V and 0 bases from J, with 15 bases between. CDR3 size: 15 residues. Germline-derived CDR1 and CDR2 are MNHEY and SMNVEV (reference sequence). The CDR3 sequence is CASSPYPSPSYEQYF. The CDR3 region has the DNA TGTGCCAGCAGCCCATATCCGAGTCCCTCCTACGAGCAGTACTTC.

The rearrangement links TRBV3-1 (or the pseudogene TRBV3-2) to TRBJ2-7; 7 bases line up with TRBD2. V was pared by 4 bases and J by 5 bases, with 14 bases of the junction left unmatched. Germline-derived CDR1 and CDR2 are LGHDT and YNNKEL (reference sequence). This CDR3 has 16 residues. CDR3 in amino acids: CASSPPGTTTPDEQYF. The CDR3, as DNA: TGTGCCAGCAGCCCGCCCGGGACTACCACTCCTGACGAGCAGTACTTC.

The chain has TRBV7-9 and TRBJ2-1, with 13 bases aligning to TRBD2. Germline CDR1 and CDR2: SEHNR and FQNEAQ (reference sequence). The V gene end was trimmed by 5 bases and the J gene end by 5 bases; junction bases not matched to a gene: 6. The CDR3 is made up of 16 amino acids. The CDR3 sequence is CASSPGLAGINNEQFF. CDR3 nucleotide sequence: TGTGCCAGCAGCCCGGGACTAGCGGGAATAAACAATGAGCAGTTCTTC.

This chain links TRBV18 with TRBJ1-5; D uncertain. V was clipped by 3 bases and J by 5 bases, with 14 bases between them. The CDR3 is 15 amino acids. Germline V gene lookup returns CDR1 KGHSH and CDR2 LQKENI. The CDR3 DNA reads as TGTGCCAGCTCACCTCGGTTAGACACGGATCAGCCCCAGCATTTT. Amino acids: CASSPRLDTDQPQHF.

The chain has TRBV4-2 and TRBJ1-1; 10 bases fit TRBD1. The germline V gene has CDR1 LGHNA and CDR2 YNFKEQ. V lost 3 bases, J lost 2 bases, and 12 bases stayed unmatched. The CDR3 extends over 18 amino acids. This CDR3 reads CASSHPRQGAGFNTEAFF. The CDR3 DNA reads TGTGCCAGCAGCCACCCTAGACAGGGGGCTGGGTTCAACACTGAAGCTTTCTTT.

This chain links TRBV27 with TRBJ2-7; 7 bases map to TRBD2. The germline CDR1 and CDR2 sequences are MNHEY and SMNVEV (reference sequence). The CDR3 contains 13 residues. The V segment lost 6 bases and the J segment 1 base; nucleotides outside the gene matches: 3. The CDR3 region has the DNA TGTGCCAGCAGACCTAGCGGTTCCTACGAGCAGTACTTC. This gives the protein CASRPSGSYEQYF.

The CDR3 is CASSVTGGNTEAFF. The CDR3, as DNA: TGTGCCAGCAGCGTGACAGGGGGGAACACTGAAGCTTTCTTT. The chain joins TRBV5-6 to TRBJ1-1, with 9 bases aligning to TRBD1. V shed 4 bases, J shed 1 base, and the junction held 2 bases outside the gene matches. The V gene's germline CDR1 is SGHDT and CDR2 YYEEEE. The CDR3 consists of 14 residues.

The CDR3: CASSQGRDFTPLHF. CDR3 DNA: TGTGCCAGCAGCCAAGGCAGGGATTTTACACCCCTCCACTTT. This chain connects TRBV3-1 (or the pseudogene TRBV3-2) to TRBJ1-6, with D perhaps matching TRBD1 (5 bases). The CDR3 totals 14 residues. V lost 1 base and J lost 11, with 12 bases in between. Germline CDR1 LGHDT, CDR2 YNNKEL (reference sequence).

For the CDR3, the DNA is TGCGCCAGCAGCTTGGCACAGGGGTCGGGGAACACTGAAGCTTTCTTT. Amino acid sequence: CASSLAQGSGNTEAFF. V usage is TRBV5-1 and J usage is TRBJ1-1, with 7 bases fitting TRBD1. The CDR3 totals 16 residues. Trimming cost V 0 bases and J 1 base; bases outside gene matches: 6. Germline CDR1 SGHRS, CDR2 YFSETQ.

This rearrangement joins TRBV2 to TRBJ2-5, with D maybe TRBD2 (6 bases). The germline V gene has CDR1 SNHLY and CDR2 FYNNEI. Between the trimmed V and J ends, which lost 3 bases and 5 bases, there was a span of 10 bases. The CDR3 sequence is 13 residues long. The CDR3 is CASSEGLWETQYF. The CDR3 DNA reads TGTGCCAGCAGTGAGGGACTTTGGGAGACCCAGTACTTC. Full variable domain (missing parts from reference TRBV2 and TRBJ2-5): EPEVTQTPSHQVTQMGQEVILRCVPISNHLYFYWYRQILGQKVEFLVSFYNNEISEKSEIFDDQFSVERPDGSNFTLKIRSTKLEDSAMYFCASSEGLWETQYFGPGTRLLVL.

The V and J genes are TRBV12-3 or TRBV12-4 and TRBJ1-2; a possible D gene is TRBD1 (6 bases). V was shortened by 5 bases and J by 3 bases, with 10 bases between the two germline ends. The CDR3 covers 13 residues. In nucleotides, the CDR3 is TGTGCCAGCAGTCAGGACAGCTACTATGGCTACACCTTC. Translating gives CASSQDSYYGYTF.

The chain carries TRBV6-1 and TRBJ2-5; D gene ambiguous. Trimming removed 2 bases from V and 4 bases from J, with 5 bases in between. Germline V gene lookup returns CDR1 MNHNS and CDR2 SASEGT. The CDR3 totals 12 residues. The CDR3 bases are TGTGCCAGCAGTGAAATCATAGAGACCCAGTACTTC. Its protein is CASSEIIETQYF.

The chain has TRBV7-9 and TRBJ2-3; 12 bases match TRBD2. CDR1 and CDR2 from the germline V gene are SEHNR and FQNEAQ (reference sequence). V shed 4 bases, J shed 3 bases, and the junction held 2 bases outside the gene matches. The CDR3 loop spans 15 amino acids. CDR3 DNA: TGTGCCAGCAGCTCTAGCGGGGGGGTTACAGATACGCAGTATTTT. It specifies CASSSSGGVTDTQYF.

CDR3 amino acids: CASSLGTGAYNEQFF. For the CDR3, the DNA is TGTGCCAGCAGCTTGGGGACGGGGGCCTACAATGAGCAGTTCTTC. This sequence joins TRBV5-8 and TRBJ2-1, with a weak D call TRBD2 (6 bases). CDR1 SGHTS and CDR2 YDEGEE come from the germline V gene. This CDR3 contains 15 residues. Trimming removed 0 bases from V and 2 bases from J, with 9 bases in between.

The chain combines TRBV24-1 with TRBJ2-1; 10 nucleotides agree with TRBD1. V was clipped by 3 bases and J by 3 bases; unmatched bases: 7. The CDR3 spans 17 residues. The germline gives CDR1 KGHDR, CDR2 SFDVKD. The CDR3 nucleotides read TGTGCCACCAGTGATAGGTCGGACAGGGGGTACTACAATGAGCAGTTCTTC. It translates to CATSDRSDRGYYNEQFF.

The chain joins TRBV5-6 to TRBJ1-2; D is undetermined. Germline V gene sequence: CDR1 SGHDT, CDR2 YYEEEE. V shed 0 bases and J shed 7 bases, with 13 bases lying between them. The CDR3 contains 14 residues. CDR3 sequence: CASSLGAVSSGYTF. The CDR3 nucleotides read TGTGCCAGCAGCTTGGGGGCAGTTTCGAGTGGCTACACCTTC.